This TCR beta chain is drawn from a study of beta chain features in type 1 diabetes. The wider study: All samples yielded 107,917,701 examined sorted cells. Study-wide results and caveats: For Type 1 diabetes patients, all four CD4+ subsets carried TCRB CDR3s that were moderately but significantly shorter. The influence of HLA type on TCRB rearrangement stayed undetermined.

Comments on this clone: What it binds is unknown.

This CDR3 comprises 16 residues. The V gene's germline CDR1 is SGHTA and CDR2 FQGNSA. The V and J ends lost 5 bases and 7 bases, in that order; junction bases with no gene match: 12. TCRB transcripts that were expressed got sequenced, as all of the isolated RNA had been reverse transcribed. Profiled with immunoSEQ multiplex PCR; TCRdb holds only in-frame clones, not every one. The sample comprises a few hundred thousand clones, 10% to 15% of which are singletons, and around 0.0099% rests with the top ten. Central memory, naive, regulatory and stem cell-like memory CD4+ cells were sorted by CD45RO/CCR7/CD25/CD127/CD95/CD27.

This TCR derives from a woman aged 18-30 years with type 1 diabetes. What was sequenced was naive CD4+ T cells from blood. The rearrangement links TRBV7-2 to TRBJ2-7, with 12 positions matching TRBD2. For the CDR3, the DNA is TGTGCCAGCAGCGGCTGGGGGGAGACTAGCGGGAGTGAGCAGTACTTC. Amino acids: CASSGWGETSGSEQYF.